The 19 T cell receptor beta chains in this list originate from one sample, sequenced in a study of blood T cell repertoires in COVID-19. Measured with immunoSEQ multiplex PCR; TCRdb has only the in-frame clones, and not every one. The table includes about 230,000 clones, around 83% detected once. Source material: peripheral blood. The receptors here all came from a man aged 40-55 years with acute or convalescent COVID-19.

The chain employs TRBV3-1 (or the pseudogene TRBV3-2) and TRBJ2-2, with unresolved D. From germline, CDR1 is LGHDT and CDR2 YNNKEL (reference sequence). Trimming took off 2 bases at V and 5 bases at J, with 6 bases between the two ends. CDR3 length: 13 amino acids. This CDR3 reads CASSQPPTGELFF. For the CDR3, the DNA is TGTGCCAGCAGCCAACCCCCGACCGGGGAGCTGTTTTTT.

The chain combines TRBV3-1 (or the pseudogene TRBV3-2) with TRBJ2-7, with TRBD2 matching over 8 bases. Germline V gene data show CDR1 as LGHDT and CDR2 as YNNKEL (reference sequence). With V trimmed by 4 bases and J by 2 bases, 4 bases remained unmatched. The length of the CDR3 is 14 residues. Written as DNA, the CDR3 is TGTGCCAGCAGCCTGACGGGGGGGGCCTACGAGCAGTACTTC. Its protein is CASSLTGGAYEQYF.

This clone was observed once. The rearrangement joins TRBV5-1 to TRBJ1-6; 9 bases are a match to TRBD1. The length of the CDR3 is 15 residues. Germline CDR1 is SGHRS and CDR2 is YFSETQ. With 7 bases clipped from V and 7 bases from J, the junction kept 9 bases outside the gene matches. CDR3 sequence reads: CASRITGGENSPLHF. The CDR3 DNA reads as TGCGCCAGCCGCATCACAGGGGGCGAGAATTCACCCCTCCACTTT.

V and J are TRBV27 and TRBJ2-7; unclear D gene. Germline CDR1 MNHEY, CDR2 SMNVEV (reference sequence). V shed 5 bases and J shed 0 bases, with 14 bases lying between them. This CDR3 region has 15 residues. This chain's CDR3 is CASSPSSAASYEQYF. The CDR3 coding sequence is TGTGCCAGCAGTCCCTCGAGTGCTGCCTCCTACGAGCAGTACTTC.

This sequence joins TRBV9 and TRBJ2-3; tentatively, D is TRBD2 (7 bases). This CDR3 contains 16 residues. Deletions cut 4 bases from V and 6 bases from J, with 21 bases between. CDR1 is SGDLS, CDR2 YYNGEE, per germline. The CDR3 loop is CASSPGLTGAGDTQYF. In DNA form, the CDR3 reads TGTGCCAGCAGCCCGGGACTAACGGGGGCCGGGGATACGCAGTATTTT.

The chain carries TRBV2 and TRBJ2-3, with TRBD1 matching 7 bases. Trimming at V came to 6 bases and at J to 1 base, leaving 1 base not matched to a gene. Looked up from germline, CDR1 is SNHLY and CDR2 is FYNNEI. The CDR3 loop spans 13 amino acids. The CDR3: CASRGTGTDTQYF. The CDR3 DNA follows: TGTGCCAGCAGGGGGACAGGCACAGATACGCAGTATTTT. The full variable domain, its missing parts supplied by reference TRBV2 and TRBJ2-3, is EPEVTQTPSHQVTQMGQEVILRCVPISNHLYFYWYRQILGQKVEFLVSFYNNEISEKSEIFDDQFSVERPDGSNFTLKIRSTKLEDSAMYFCASRGTGTDTQYFGPGTRLTVL.

The chain recombines TRBV7-2 with TRBJ2-6; 12 bases line up with TRBD2. CDR3 length: 18 residues. Losses at the gene ends were 1 base for V and 4 bases for J; bases not matched to a gene: 5. Looked up from germline, CDR1 is SGHTA and CDR2 is FQGNSA. Here the CDR3 reads CASSLGLAGGPGANVLTF. As DNA, the CDR3 is TGTGCCAGCAGCTTAGGTCTAGCGGGGGGGCCCGGGGCCAACGTCCTGACTTTC.

The genes are TRBV25-1 and TRBJ2-7; 8 bases agree with TRBD1. The V segment lost 7 bases and the J segment 1 base; nucleotides outside the gene matches: 6. The germline gives CDR1 MGHDK, CDR2 SYGVNS. CDR3 length: 14 amino acids. This chain's CDR3 is CASTTGQDSYEQYF. In DNA form, the CDR3 reads TGTGCCAGCACTACGGGACAGGATTCCTACGAGCAGTACTTC.

The chain employs TRBV5-4 and TRBJ2-5; possibly TRBD1 for D (6 bases). Trimming stripped 4 bases from V and 7 bases from J, with 20 bases between. The CDR3 is 15 residues long. Germline V gene data show CDR1 as SGHNT and CDR2 as YYREEE (reference sequence). The CDR3 DNA reads TGTGCCAGCAGCCCAGCGGACGGACTCAGGGGGACCCAGTACTTC. Residues: CASSPADGLRGTQYF.

The V gene is TRBV30, the J gene TRBJ1-6; D is possibly TRBD1 (6 bases). Trimming pared 0 bases from V and 4 bases from J, leaving 10 bases between. CDR3 size: 15 residues. In germline, CDR1 is GTSNPN, CDR2 SVGIG (reference sequence). CDR3 DNA: TGTGCCTGGAGTGTAGCCACAGGGTATAATTCACCCCTCCACTTT. Translating it yields CAWSVATGYNSPLHF.

The chain carries TRBV5-4 and TRBJ2-1, with D perhaps TRBD1 (7 bases). The germline gives CDR1 SGHNT, CDR2 YYREEE (reference sequence). The V gene lost 5 bases and the J gene lost 8 bases, with 20 bases spanning the gap. This CDR3 is built from 15 residues. The CDR3 bases are TGTGCCAGCAGGTCAGGGGGGTTTGGGGTAGATGAGCAGTTCTTC. Protein: CASRSGGFGVDEQFF.

The gene calls are TRBV10-3 and TRBJ2-1, with 13 bases aligning to TRBD2. J lost 8 bases, V lost 0 bases, and 10 bases had no gene match. This CDR3 region has 18 residues. Germline V gene data show CDR1 as ENHRY and CDR2 as SYGVKD. The CDR3 DNA reads as TGTGCCATCAGTGAGTCTCACCAAACTAGCGGGGGGGCCTATGAGCAGTTCTTC. This translates into CAISESHQTSGGAYEQFF.

The chain carries TRBV5-6 and TRBJ1-1, with 8 bases aligning to TRBD1. The CDR3 is 14 amino acids. Germline-derived CDR1 and CDR2 are SGHDT and YYEEEE. Germline trimming cut 2 bases from V and 4 bases from J; bases unmatched to any gene: 4. The CDR3 here is CASSFSGGSTEAFF. The CDR3 coding sequence is TGTGCCAGCAGCTTTTCAGGGGGCAGCACTGAAGCTTTCTTT. Full variable domain (missing parts from reference TRBV5-6 and TRBJ1-1): DAGVTQSPTHLIKTRGQQVTLRCSPKSGHDTVSWYQQALGQGPQFIFQYYEEEERQRGNFPDRFSGHQFPNYSSELNVNALLLGDSALYLCASSFSGGSTEAFFGQGTRLTVV.

The chain recombines TRBV4-1 with TRBJ1-4; D not certain. Germline loops: CDR1 MGHRA, CDR2 YSYEKL. V lost 0 bases, J lost 1 base, and 9 bases lay in between. This CDR3 is 16 amino acids long. The CDR3 DNA reads as TGCGCCAGCAGCCAAGAAACAGTCCGAACTAATGAAAAACTGTTTTTT. This sequence encodes CASSQETVRTNEKLFF.

V usage is TRBV7-2 and J usage is TRBJ1-1; D ambiguous. Deletions cut 6 bases from V and 0 bases from J, with 8 bases between. The CDR3 is 13 amino acids. Germline loops: CDR1 SGHTA, CDR2 FQGNSA. The CDR3 nucleotides are TGTGCCAGCAGGGAGCGCATGAACACTGAAGCTTTCTTT. Translated: CASRERMNTEAFF.

The rearrangement uses TRBV7-9 and TRBJ1-1, with 7 bases aligning to TRBD1. V gave up 1 base and J gave up 1 base; unmatched junction bases: 3. This CDR3 is 15 amino acids long. Germline loops: CDR1 SEHNR, CDR2 FQNEAQ (reference sequence). DNA for the CDR3: TGTGCCAGCAGCTTAGGAGGGGGCTGGAACACTGAAGCTTTCTTT. The encoded protein is CASSLGGGWNTEAFF.

This clone came up once. This chain uses TRBV4-3 with TRBJ2-1; 9 bases line up with TRBD2. Looked up from germline, CDR1 is LGHNA and CDR2 is YSLEER. V dropped 0 bases and J dropped 6; count of bases not matched to a gene: 6. This CDR3 is built from 16 residues. In DNA, the CDR3 is TGCGCCAGCAGCCAAGATCGAAGCGGGGGGATCAATGAGCAGTTCTTC. This encodes CASSQDRSGGINEQFF.

J is TRBJ1-3 and V is TRBV3-1 (or the pseudogene TRBV3-2), with 8 bases identical to TRBD1. The V gene's germline CDR1 is LGHDT and CDR2 YNNKEL (reference sequence). Trimming removed 4 bases from V and 4 bases from J; junction bases left unmatched: 6. The CDR3 has 15 residues. In DNA form, the CDR3 reads TGTGCCAGCAGCCTAGGACAGGGAATAGGAAACACCATATATTTT. Translated, it gives CASSLGQGIGNTIYF.

This rearrangement joins TRBV7-3 to TRBJ1-1; 7 nucleotides match TRBD1. V trimming: 2 bases; J trimming: 3 bases; junction bases outside the gene matches: 3. From germline, CDR1 is SGHTA and CDR2 FQGTGA. CDR3 length: 14 amino acids. The chain's CDR3 is CASSLEGADTEAFF. CDR3 bases: TGTGCCAGCAGCTTAGAGGGGGCTGACACTGAAGCTTTCTTT.